This is a list of T cell receptor beta chains from one sample in a study of somatic mutations in cytotoxic T cells in rheumatoid arthritis. Produced via immunoSEQ multiplex PCR; TCRdb's table is partial and in-frame only. The data hold 15,000 to 20,000 clones, with roughly 87% observed a single time. Sequenced material: CD8+ T cells sorted from blood. These receptors were obtained from an adult with rheumatoid arthritis. Each CDR3 is given with its conserved first and last residue. D genes are given only for firm matches. Rows give clone size only sometimes, using once, few, many, or a class for an expanded clone.

v_call	clone_size	j_call	d_call	cdr3_nt	cdr3_aa
TRBV4-2	few	TRBJ2-7	.	TGTGCCAGCAGCCCTTCTGGACTCGACTACGAGCAGTACTTC	CASSPSGLDYEQYF
TRBV6-5	.	TRBJ1-5	TRBD1	TGTGCCAGCAGAACGAGGACAGGAGATCAGCCCCAGCATTTT	CASRTRTGDQPQHF
TRBV5-4	.	TRBJ2-7	TRBD1	TGTGCCAGCAGCTTGATGGGACAGGGTCTCGGGGAGCAGTACTTC	CASSLMGQGLGEQYF
TRBV6-5	.	TRBJ1-4	TRBD1	TGTGCCAGCAGTCAGGGGGCGCTGAATGAAAAACTGTTTTTT	CASSQGALNEKLFF
TRBV11-3	.	TRBJ2-1	.	TGTGCCAGCAGCTCGACATCGGATGAGCAGTTCTTC	CASSSTSDEQFF
TRBV19	.	TRBJ2-1	TRBD2	TGTGCCAGTAGTATTTTACTAGCGAATGAGCAGTTCTTC	CASSILLANEQFF
TRBV7-6	.	TRBJ2-7	.	TGTGCCAGCAGCTCGTCTTTATCCTACGAGCAGTACTTC	CASSSSLSYEQYF
TRBV7-9	.	TRBJ1-1	.	TGTGCCAGCAGACCCCCCTTAGGGGTCACTGAAGCTTTCTTT	CASRPPLGVTEAFF
TRBV7-9	.	TRBJ2-5	TRBD2	TGTGCCAGCAGCCAACTAGCGGGAGAGGAGACCCAGTACTTC	CASSQLAGEETQYF
TRBV28	.	TRBJ1-2	TRBD1	TGTGCCAGCGGGGACAGTCAAAACTATGGCTACACCTTC	CASGDSQNYGYTF
TRBV6-6	once	TRBJ2-5	.	TGTGCCAGCAGTGCGGCGGGACAGAAGGTTGTAGAGACCCAGTACTTC	CASSAAGQKVVETQYF
TRBV11-2	.	TRBJ2-1	TRBD2	TGTGCCAGCAGCTTACTCGGCGGGGGGAATGAGCAGTTCTTC	CASSLLGGGNEQFF
TRBV27	once	TRBJ2-3	.	TGTGCCAGCAGTCCCCCCAGGGTCCCAGGTACGCAGTATTTT	CASSPPRVPGTQYF
TRBV5-1	.	TRBJ2-1	.	TGCGCCAGCAGCTCCTCAGACATATACAATGAGCAGTTCTTC	CASSSSDIYNEQFF
TRBV5-1	.	TRBJ2-1	TRBD2	TGCGCCAGCAGCTTCACCCTAGCGGGAGAGGACAATGAGCAGTTCTTC	CASSFTLAGEDNEQFF
TRBV15	.	TRBJ1-2	.	TGTGCCACCAGGGGTCTTCGGGGGGCGGAAGACTATGGCTACACCTTC	CATRGLRGAEDYGYTF
TRBV27	.	TRBJ1-2	.	TGTGCCAGCAGTTGGCGCCCCAACTATGGCTACACCTTC	CASSWRPNYGYTF
TRBV14	.	TRBJ1-2	TRBD1	TGTGCCAGCAGCCAAGGAGGATATCGGACAGGGGACACTAACTATGGCTACACCTTC	CASSQGGYRTGDTNYGYTF
TRBV4-3	few	TRBJ1-1	.	TGCGCCAGCAGCCAAGATCAGTATTATTCCGACATGAACACTGAAGCTTTCTTT	CASSQDQYYSDMNTEAFF
TRBV5-6	.	TRBJ1-4	.	TGTGCCAGCAGCTTGGGGGAGCCACTTAATGAAAAACTGTTTTTT	CASSLGEPLNEKLFF
TRBV4-1	.	TRBJ1-1	TRBD1	TGCGCCAGCAGCCAAGGGGGGGGGACAGGTCCCAATATCGCTGAAGCTTTCTTT	CASSQGGGTGPNIAEAFF
TRBV7-7	.	TRBJ2-1	.	TGTGCCAGCAGCTTGTTCTCAGGCAATGAGCAGTTCTTC	CASSLFSGNEQFF
TRBV29-1	.	TRBJ2-7	TRBD2	TGCAGCGCCTCCGGCCTTGGACTAGCGGGAGGGCCCCACGAGCAGTACTTC	CSASGLGLAGGPHEQYF
TRBV11-2	once	TRBJ2-1	.	TGTGCCAGCAGTCCGGGGATCGCGAACGAGCAGTTCTTC	CASSPGIANEQFF
TRBV28	.	TRBJ2-2	TRBD2	TGTGCCAGCAGTTCCCTCAGTTTTAGCGGGGAGGAGGGGGAGCTGTTTTTT	CASSSLSFSGEEGELFF
TRBV5-6	.	TRBJ2-1	.	TGTGCCAGCACCCCAGGGGGGGGGCCCATCAATGAGCAGTTCTTC	CASTPGGGPINEQFF
TRBV6-5	.	TRBJ1-5	.	TGTGCCAGCAGCCAGGGATTCCGCAATCAGCCCCAGCATTTT	CASSQGFRNQPQHF
TRBV2	.	TRBJ2-3	.	TGTGCCAGCAGGGAAGATACGCAGTATTTT	CASREDTQYF
TRBV21-1	.	TRBJ1-5	.	TGTGCCAGCAGCAAAGTCAAGCCCGGGACAGGCTATTATAGCAATCAGCCCCAGCATTTT	CASSKVKPGTGYYSNQPQHF
TRBV9	.	TRBJ1-1	.	TGTGCCAGCAGCCTATATCAACAGTTGTCTGCCACTGAAGCTTTCTTT	CASSLYQQLSATEAFF
TRBV9	.	TRBJ2-5	TRBD1	TGTGCCAGCAGTTATACAGGGGGCGAAGAGACCCAGTACTTC	CASSYTGGEETQYF
TRBV19	once	TRBJ2-1	TRBD2	TGTGCCAGTAGTATAGATCTAGCGGGGTCCCCTAATGAGCAGTTCTTC	CASSIDLAGSPNEQFF
TRBV9	.	TRBJ1-4	TRBD1	TGTGCCAGCAGCGCAGGGGGGGGGAACTTTGCAACTAATGAAAAACTGTTTTTT	CASSAGGGNFATNEKLFF
TRBV27	.	TRBJ2-1	.	TGTGCCAGCAGTTTGAGGCGGGACCCATACAATGAGCAGTTCTTC	CASSLRRDPYNEQFF
TRBV7-6	.	TRBJ2-1	TRBD1	TGTGCCAGCAGCTCGCTGCCGGGACAGGGAACCTACAATGAGCAGTTCTTC	CASSSLPGQGTYNEQFF
TRBV5-4	medium-sized	TRBJ2-7	TRBD2	TGTGCCAGCAGCTTGAGTCTAGCGGCCGCGCCCCACGAGCAGTACTTC	CASSLSLAAAPHEQYF
TRBV9	.	TRBJ2-7	TRBD2	TGTGCCAGCAGTCTAGCGGCAGTCCTCGGCGAGCAGTACTTC	CASSLAAVLGEQYF
TRBV5-1	.	TRBJ2-2	.	TGCGCCAGCAGCTCGATGACCCCTTCAGGGGCGGATAAGACCGGGGAGCTGTTTTTT	CASSSMTPSGADKTGELFF
TRBV27	once	TRBJ1-5	.	TGTGCCAGCAGTTTATTGGGATACAATCAGCCCCAGCATTTT	CASSLLGYNQPQHF
TRBV10-2	.	TRBJ2-2	TRBD1	TGCGCCAGCAAGGACCCCTTAACAGGGGACACCGGGGAGCTGTTTTTT	CASKDPLTGDTGELFF
TRBV29-1	.	TRBJ2-7	.	TGCAGCGTTGAATCGGGGGGCGGTCAGTACTTC	CSVESGGGQYF
TRBV6-5	.	TRBJ1-1	.	TGTGCCAGCAGGGACCCTAGGACGGCTACTGAAGCTTTCTTT	CASRDPRTATEAFF
TRBV14	few	TRBJ2-7	.	TGTGCCAGCAGCGTAGAGCACCCCTACGAGCAGTACTTC	CASSVEHPYEQYF
TRBV9	.	TRBJ1-1	.	TGTGCCAGCAGCACAGGGAGCTGGGACACTGAAGCTTTCTTT	CASSTGSWDTEAFF
TRBV6-6	.	TRBJ2-1	.	TGTGCCAGCAGTTATGTTCTCAATGAGCAGTTCTTC	CASSYVLNEQFF
TRBV7-8	.	TRBJ2-3	.	TGTGCCAGCAGCTTATTCCCTATGGGGTACACAGATACGCAGTATTTT	CASSLFPMGYTDTQYF
TRBV6-5	.	TRBJ2-7	TRBD1	TGTGCCAGCAGCCGTCCGGGACAGGGAGATTACGAGCAGTACTTC	CASSRPGQGDYEQYF
TRBV29-1	.	TRBJ2-7	.	TGCAGCGTTGAATCTCTTTCCTACGAGCAGTACTTC	CSVESLSYEQYF
TRBV4-1	.	TRBJ1-2	TRBD1	TGCGCCAGCAGCCAGACCTCCTCGACAGGGAACTATGGCTACACCTTC	CASSQTSSTGNYGYTF
TRBV6-1	.	TRBJ1-1	.	TGTGCCAGCAGTGCCCTCGGGCGGTCGAACACTGAAGCTTTCTTT	CASSALGRSNTEAFF
TRBV6-5	.	TRBJ1-1	.	TGTGCCAGCCGCTGGGGTCCGAACACTGAAGCTTTCTTT	CASRWGPNTEAFF
TRBV27	.	TRBJ2-5	.	TGTGCCAGCAGTCCGTACTGGGGGAGTGGGGAGACCCAGTACTTC	CASSPYWGSGETQYF
TRBV5-6	.	TRBJ2-2	TRBD2	TGTGCCAGCAGCTCTCTCCTGGGCGGGAGAAGGGAGCTGTTTTTT	CASSSLLGGRRELFF
TRBV5-5	.	TRBJ2-4	.	TGTGCCAGCAGCTTGGAGGCAGGGTACTACATTCAGTACTTC	CASSLEAGYYIQYF
TRBV5-8	medium-sized	TRBJ1-1	.	TGTGCCAGCAGCTTGTGGGATGCCAGGGGTATCTCTGAAGCTTTCTTT	CASSLWDARGISEAFF
TRBV5-1	.	TRBJ2-7	.	TGCGCCAGCAGCCCGGAGGCGGGCGAGCAGTACTTC	CASSPEAGEQYF
TRBV15	few	TRBJ1-2	.	TGTGCCACCAGTTTGCGGGGGAACGGCTACACCTTC	CATSLRGNGYTF
TRBV18	.	TRBJ1-4	.	TGTGCCAGCTCACCAGATGGATGGGGGGGCGATGAAAAACTGTTTTTT	CASSPDGWGGDEKLFF
TRBV5-8	.	TRBJ1-2	.	TGTGCCAGCATCCCGGGGGGATATGGCTACACCTTC	CASIPGGYGYTF
TRBV4-1	once	TRBJ2-1	.	TGCGCCAGCAGCATAGCCGCTTACAATGAGCAGTTCTTC	CASSIAAYNEQFF